Shown below are 26 T cell receptor beta chains from a single sample sequenced in a study of cytomegalovirus exposure and HLA in healthy donors. PCR employed 60 Vbeta and 13 Jbeta primers. Profiled with immunoSEQ multiplex PCR; TCRdb holds only in-frame clones, not every one. The sample has 180,000 or so clones, just over 75% seen once. Material for sequencing was PBMCs. These receptors were collected from a young man in good health and CMV-seronegative.

This clone was seen more than once but under ten times. The rearrangement links TRBV7-2 to TRBJ1-2, with TRBD1 identical over 10 bases. The CDR3 totals 16 residues. Per the germline V gene, CDR1 is SGHTA and CDR2 is FQGNSA. V shed 6 bases and J 3 bases; nucleotides not matched to a gene: 10. The CDR3 DNA sequence: TGTGCCAGCAGAAGACAGGGGGCTGGTCTCGACTATGGCTACACCTTC. Translation gives CASRRQGAGLDYGYTF.

This sequence joins TRBV12-5 and TRBJ2-3; 10 bases fit TRBD2. The CDR3 length is 14 residues. Germline-derived CDR1 and CDR2 are LGHNT and FRNRAP. Trimming at V came to 6 bases and at J to 5 bases, leaving 5 bases not matched to a gene. DNA of the CDR3: TGTGCTAGTGGGGCCGGGACTAGCGAAGATACGCAGTATTTT. Translation gives CASGAGTSEDTQYF.

The chain joins TRBV14 to TRBJ2-7; 8 bases are a match to TRBD2. This CDR3 comprises 13 residues. Trimming removed 3 bases from V and 6 bases from J; junction bases left unmatched: 4. The V gene's germline CDR1 is SGHDN and CDR2 FVKESK. The CDR3 region is CASSQLGGAEQYF. As DNA, the CDR3 is TGTGCCAGCAGCCAGCTCGGGGGGGCCGAGCAGTACTTC.

A single count supports this clone. The gene calls are TRBV6-5 and TRBJ1-2; TRBD1 might be the D (6 bases). V was clipped by 4 bases and J by 8 bases, with 11 bases between them. The germline gives CDR1 MNHEY, CDR2 SVGAGI. The CDR3 is 12 residues long. The CDR3 region has the DNA TGTGCCAGCAGTTCAACAGGACAGGGCTACACCTTC. Translated: CASSSTGQGYTF.

This clone was found once. The rearrangement uses TRBV7-9 and TRBJ2-2, with TRBD1 matching over 9 bases. Germline V lookup: CDR1 SEHNR, CDR2 FQNEAQ (reference sequence). V lost 5 bases and J lost 1; bases outside the gene matches: 2. This CDR3 is 15 amino acids long. CDR3 sequence: CASSRQGENTGELFF. In DNA, the CDR3 is TGTGCCAGCAGCAGACAGGGGGAGAACACCGGGGAGCTGTTTTTT. The full variable domain, with the rest looked up from reference TRBV7-9 and TRBJ2-2, is DTGVSQNPRHKITKRGQNVTFRCDPISEHNRLYWYRQTLGQGPEFLTYFQNEAQLEKSRLLSDRFSAERPKGSFSTLEIQRTEQGDSAMYLCASSRQGENTGELFFGEGSRLTVL.

V gene TRBV13 combines with J gene TRBJ2-5, with D possibly TRBD1 on 5 matching bases. Germline-derived CDR1 and CDR2 are PRHDT and FYEKMQ (reference sequence). V gave up 5 bases and J gave up 2 bases, with 9 bases separating them. CDR3 length: 13 residues. Here the CDR3 DNA reads TGTGCCAGCAGCCGCGGACAACAAGAGACCCAGTACTTC. Encoded protein: CASSRGQQETQYF. Together with reference TRBV13 and TRBJ2-5, the CDR3 gives the full variable domain: AAGVIQSPRHLIKEKRETATLKCYPIPRHDTVYWYQQGPGQDPQFLISFYEKMQSDKGSIPDRFSAQQFSDYHSELNMSSLELGDSALYFCASSRGQQETQYFGPGTRLLVL.

The gene calls are TRBV13 and TRBJ1-4; TRBD1 is a possible D gene (6 bases). V lost 5 bases and J 4 bases, leaving 8 bases between the germline ends. CDR1 is PRHDT, CDR2 FYEKMQ, per germline (reference sequence). This CDR3 has 13 amino acids. For the CDR3, the DNA is TGTGCCAGCAGCCAACAGGGTAATGAAAAACTGTTTTTT. This encodes CASSQQGNEKLFF.

J is TRBJ1-5 and V is TRBV7-2, with D maybe TRBD1 (5 bases). V gave up 1 base and J gave up 1 base, with 14 bases separating them. The CDR3 totals 17 residues. The germline CDR1 and CDR2 sequences are SGHTA and FQGNSA. The CDR3 DNA sequence: TGTGCCAGCAGCTTAGTTGGGGGGTGGGGGAGCAATCAGCCCCAGCATTTT. This gives the protein CASSLVGGWGSNQPQHF. Drawing the rest from reference TRBV7-2 and TRBJ1-5, the complete variable domain is GAGVSQSPSNKVTEKGKDVELRCDPISGHTALYWYRQSLGQGLEFLIYFQGNSAPDKSGLPSDRFSAERTGGSVSTLTIQRTQQEDSAVYLCASSLVGGWGSNQPQHFGDGTRLSIL.

This clone was detected a few times. This sequence joins TRBV25-1 and TRBJ1-1, with TRBD1 matching 8 bases. Per germline, CDR1 MGHDK and CDR2 SYGVNS. This CDR3 is 14 amino acids long. V shed 0 bases and J 6 bases; nucleotides not matched to a gene: 3. Written as DNA, the CDR3 is TGTGCCAGCAGTGAATATGTGACAGGGGCTGAAGCTTTCTTT. As protein: CASSEYVTGAEAFF.

The J gene is TRBJ2-3, the V gene TRBV18; 9 nucleotides line up with TRBD1. The CDR3 loop spans 17 amino acids. After removal of 0 bases from V and 7 bases from J, the junction contained 11 bases not matched to a gene. Germline CDR1 reads KGHSH; CDR2 reads LQKENI. The CDR3 coding sequence is TGTGCCAGCTCACCACCTATGGGACAGGGAAATTCGAATACGCAGTATTTT. Its protein product is CASSPPMGQGNSNTQYF.

Concerning this clone: An end of the junction differs from the germline gene, which may be a read error. The chain carries TRBV7-7 and TRBJ2-7; D unresolved. CDR3 length: 14 amino acids. Germline V gene data show CDR1 as SSHAT and CDR2 as FNYEAQ (reference sequence). The CDR3 nucleotides are TGTGCTAGCAGCTTAGAGGTCAGGTCCTACGAGCAGTACTTC. It specifies CASSLEVRSYEQYF.

The V and J genes are TRBV5-8 and TRBJ2-3; 7 nucleotides match TRBD1. Germline assignment: CDR1 SGHTS and CDR2 YDEGEE. The J segment lost 2 bases and the V segment lost 5 bases, leaving 5 bases of the junction unmatched. This CDR3 is 14 amino acids long. CDR3 DNA sequence: TGTGCCAGCAGACCGACAGGGTACACAGATACGCAGTATTTT. Encoded protein: CASRPTGYTDTQYF.

The rearrangement uses TRBV29-1 and TRBJ2-1; tentative D call: TRBD1 (6 bases). The CDR3 has 17 amino acids. V was shortened by 3 bases and J by 4 bases, with 22 bases between the two germline ends. CDR1 is SQVTM, CDR2 ANQGSEA, per germline. Here the CDR3 DNA reads TGCAGCGTTGAGCTGCTTATACAGGGTGCATCTTACAATGAGCAGTTCTTC. It specifies CSVELLIQGASYNEQFF.

This chain connects TRBV27 to TRBJ2-1, with 11 bases identical to TRBD2. This CDR3 is 19 amino acids long. V was pared by 3 bases and J by 3 bases, with 13 bases of the junction left unmatched. The V gene's germline CDR1 is MNHEY and CDR2 SMNVEV (reference sequence). In DNA, the CDR3 is TGTGCCAGCAGTTTTAACGGACTAGCGGGTAAGAGGGACTACAATGAGCAGTTCTTC. This encodes CASSFNGLAGKRDYNEQFF.

This clone was counted a single time. The chain combines TRBV4-3 with TRBJ2-5; TRBD2 aligns across 7 bases. This CDR3 has 15 residues. CDR1 is LGHNA and CDR2 is YSLEER in the germline V gene. Trimming took 1 base from V and 6 from J; bases not matched to a gene: 8. The CDR3 loop reads CASSQGGGQAQTQYF. Written as DNA, the CDR3 is TGCGCCAGCAGCCAAGGGGGGGGTCAGGCGCAGACCCAGTACTTC.

The chain combines TRBV5-5 with TRBJ1-4, with D unclear. Germline CDR1 is SGHKS and CDR2 is YYEKEE (reference sequence). Trimming pared 5 bases from V and 7 bases from J, leaving 18 bases between. The CDR3 extends over 15 amino acids. CDR3 sequence (DNA): TGTGCCAGCAGTCCCGTCACCGGGGTCCCTGAAAAACTGTTTTTT. This encodes CASSPVTGVPEKLFF.

This rearrangement joins TRBV2 to TRBJ2-3, with D possibly TRBD2 on 7 matching bases. CDR1 and CDR2 (germline): SNHLY, FYNNEI. V was trimmed by 7 bases and J by 4 bases, leaving 12 bases between them. The CDR3 runs 13 residues. The chain's CDR3 is CASKEGGPDTQYF. For the CDR3, the DNA is TGTGCCAGCAAGGAGGGGGGGCCAGATACGCAGTATTTT.

The V gene is TRBV11-3, the J gene TRBJ2-7; 8 nucleotides align to TRBD1. V trimming: 1 base; J trimming: 4 bases; junction bases outside the gene matches: 6. CDR3 length equals 15 residues. Germline V gene lookup returns CDR1 SGHNT and CDR2 YENEEA. The CDR3 DNA sequence: TGTGCCAGCAGCTTAGCCGCAGGGGGCGCATACGAGCAGTACTTC. Amino acids: CASSLAAGGAYEQYF.

This chain joins TRBV5-1 and TRBJ2-1, with D maybe TRBD1 (6 bases). The CDR3 runs 15 residues. Germline CDR1 and CDR2: SGHRS and YFSETQ. The V end lost 3 bases, the J end lost 5 bases, and 15 bases lay between the germline ends. The CDR3 nucleotides read TGCGCCAGCAGCTACAGCGACAGGAGAAACAATGAGCAGTTCTTC. Protein product: CASSYSDRRNNEQFF.

The chain carries TRBV9 and TRBJ1-2; 10 nucleotides match TRBD1. Germline lookup yields CDR1 SGDLS and CDR2 YYNGEE. This CDR3 is 16 amino acids long. The V gene end was trimmed by 3 bases and the J gene end by 5 bases; junction bases not matched to a gene: 10. The CDR3 loop reads CASSGGTGVPHYGYTF. CDR3 nucleotide sequence: TGTGCCAGCAGCGGAGGGACAGGGGTCCCGCATTATGGCTACACCTTC.

The V call is TRBV13, the J call TRBJ2-3; 10 bases are shared with TRBD2. Germline values: CDR1 PRHDT, CDR2 FYEKMQ (reference sequence). The CDR3 consists of 16 residues. Trimming took 5 bases from V and 5 from J; bases not matched to a gene: 10. The CDR3, as DNA: TGTGCCAGCAGCCACAGACTAGCGGGTCTGGTAGATACGCAGTATTTT. Encoded protein: CASSHRLAGLVDTQYF.

CDR3 DNA sequence: TGTGCCAGCTCACCACTAGCGCAGGCCCACACTGAAGCTTTCTTT. Protein: CASSPLAQAHTEAFF. This chain joins TRBV18 and TRBJ1-1, with D unclear. The length of the CDR3 is 15 residues. Germline V gives CDR1 KGHSH, CDR2 LQKENI. V was clipped by 1 base and J by 3 bases, with 12 bases between them.

This clone was seen once. The V and J genes are TRBV27 and TRBJ1-2; D is perhaps TRBD1 (5 bases). V was shortened by 0 bases and J by 8 bases, with 13 bases between the two germline ends. Germline CDR1 reads MNHEY; CDR2 reads SMNVEV (reference sequence). The CDR3 length is 14 residues. In DNA form, the CDR3 reads TGTGCCAGCAGTTTATCCGGCGGGGCGGGGGGCTACACCTTC. It translates to CASSLSGGAGGYTF.

This clone was detected only a few times. The chain is built from TRBV7-9 and TRBJ2-6; 9 nucleotides line up with TRBD1. The trim removed 0 bases at V and 0 bases at J, leaving 6 bases unmatched. Germline values: CDR1 SEHNR, CDR2 FQNEAQ (reference sequence). The CDR3 has 19 amino acids. The CDR3 DNA is TGTGCCAGCAGCTTAGCGCGGACAGGGGCCTTCTCTGGGGCCAACGTCCTGACTTTC. Translating gives CASSLARTGAFSGANVLTF.

There are a few counts of this clone. The rearrangement uses TRBV7-8 and TRBJ1-2, with D uncertain. Deletions cut 6 bases from V and 2 bases from J, with 19 bases between. Germline-derived CDR1 and CDR2 are SGHVS and FQNEAQ. The CDR3 is made up of 16 amino acids. The CDR3 region is CASSLNPSGVNYGYTF. The CDR3 nucleotides are TGTGCCAGCAGTTTGAACCCCTCCGGGGTGAACTATGGCTACACCTTC.

The chain couples TRBV9 to TRBJ1-2, with a weak D call TRBD1 (6 bases). Germline CDR1 SGDLS, CDR2 YYNGEE. Trimming took 1 base from V and 1 from J, leaving 8 bases between them. This CDR3 has 14 amino acids. CDR3 in DNA: TGTGCCAGCAGCGTACTGGACAGTAACTATGGCTACACCTTC. It is translated as CASSVLDSNYGYTF.